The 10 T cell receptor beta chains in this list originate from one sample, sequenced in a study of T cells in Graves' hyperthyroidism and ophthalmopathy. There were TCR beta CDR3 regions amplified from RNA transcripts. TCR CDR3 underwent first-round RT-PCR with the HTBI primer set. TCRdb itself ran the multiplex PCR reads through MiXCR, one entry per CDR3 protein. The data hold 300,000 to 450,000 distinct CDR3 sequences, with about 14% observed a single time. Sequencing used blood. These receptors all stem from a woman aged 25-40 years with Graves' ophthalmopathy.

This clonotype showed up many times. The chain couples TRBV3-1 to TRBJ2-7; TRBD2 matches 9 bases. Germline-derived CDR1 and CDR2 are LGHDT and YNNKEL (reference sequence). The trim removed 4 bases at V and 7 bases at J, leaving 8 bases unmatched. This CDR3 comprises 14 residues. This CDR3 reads CASSPRLAAREQYF. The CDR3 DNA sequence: TGTGCCAGCAGCCCCCGACTAGCGGCTCGGGAGCAGTACTTC.

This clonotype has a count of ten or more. The CDR3 nucleotides are TGTGCCTGGAGTGAAGGTCGGACCGGGGAGCTGTTTTTT. Amino acid sequence: CAWSEGRTGELFF. This rearrangement joins TRBV30 to TRBJ2-2; the D is unclear. Trimming cost V 1 base and J 5 bases, with 8 bases left between them. This CDR3 is 13 amino acids long. CDR1 and CDR2 from the germline V gene are GTSNPN and SVGIG (reference sequence). The full variable domain, with the rest looked up from reference TRBV30 and TRBJ2-2, is SQTIHQWPATLVQPVGSPLSLECTVEGTSNPNLYWYRQAAGRGLQLLFYSVGIGQISSEVPQNLSASRPQDRQFILSSKKLLLSDSGFYLCAWSEGRTGELFFGEGSRLTVL.

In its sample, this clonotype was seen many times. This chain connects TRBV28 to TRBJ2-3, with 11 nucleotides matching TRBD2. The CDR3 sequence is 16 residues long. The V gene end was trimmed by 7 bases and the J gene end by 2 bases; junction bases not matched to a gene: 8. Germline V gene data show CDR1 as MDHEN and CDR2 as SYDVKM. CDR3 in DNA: TGTGCCAGCACCATACAACTAGCGGGGGCCACAGATACGCAGTATTTT. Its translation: CASTIQLAGATDTQYF.

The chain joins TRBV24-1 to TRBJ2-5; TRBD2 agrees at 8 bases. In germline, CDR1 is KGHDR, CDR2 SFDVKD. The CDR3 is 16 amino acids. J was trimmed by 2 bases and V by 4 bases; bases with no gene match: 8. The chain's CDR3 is CATSDKTSVVQETQYF. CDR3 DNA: TGTGCCACCAGTGACAAGACTAGCGTAGTACAAGAGACCCAGTACTTC.

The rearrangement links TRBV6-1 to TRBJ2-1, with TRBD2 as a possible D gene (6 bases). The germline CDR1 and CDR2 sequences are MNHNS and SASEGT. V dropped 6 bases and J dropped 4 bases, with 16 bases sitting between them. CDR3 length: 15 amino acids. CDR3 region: CASSLWGVVYNEQFF. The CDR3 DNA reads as TGTGCCAGCAGCTTGTGGGGGGTCGTGTACAATGAGCAGTTCTTC.

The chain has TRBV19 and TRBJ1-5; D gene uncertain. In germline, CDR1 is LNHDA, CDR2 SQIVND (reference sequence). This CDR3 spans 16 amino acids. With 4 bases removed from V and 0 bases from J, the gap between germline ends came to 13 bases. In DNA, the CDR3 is TGTGCCAGTAGTAGTCGCAGTGATTATAGCAATCAGCCCCAGCATTTT. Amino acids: CASSSRSDYSNQPQHF.

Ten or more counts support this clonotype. CDR3 sequence (DNA): TGTGCCAGCAGCTCCCACCGGGGTCTTGTTGAAGCTTTCTTT. The encoded protein is CASSSHRGLVEAFF. V and J are TRBV7-9 and TRBJ1-1, with D uncertain. The V end was cut by 4 bases, the J end by 7 bases, with 16 bases between. The CDR3 sequence is 14 residues long. From germline, CDR1 is SEHNR and CDR2 FQNEAQ (reference sequence).

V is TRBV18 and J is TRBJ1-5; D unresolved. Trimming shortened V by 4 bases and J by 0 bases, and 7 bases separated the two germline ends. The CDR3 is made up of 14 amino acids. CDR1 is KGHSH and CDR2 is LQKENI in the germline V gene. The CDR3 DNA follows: TGTGCCAGCTCACGAAGTGATAGCAATCAGCCCCAGCATTTT. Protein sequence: CASSRSDSNQPQHF.

CDR3 sequence: CASSLKGSGIQPQHF. Written as DNA, the CDR3 is TGTGCCAGCAGCTTAAAGGGGTCAGGGATTCAGCCCCAGCATTTT. This chain links TRBV5-5 with TRBJ1-5; the D gene is possibly TRBD1 (5 bases). Germline-derived CDR1 and CDR2 are SGHKS and YYEKEE (reference sequence). CDR3 length equals 15 residues. The V gene lost 2 bases and the J gene lost 6 bases, with 15 bases spanning the gap.

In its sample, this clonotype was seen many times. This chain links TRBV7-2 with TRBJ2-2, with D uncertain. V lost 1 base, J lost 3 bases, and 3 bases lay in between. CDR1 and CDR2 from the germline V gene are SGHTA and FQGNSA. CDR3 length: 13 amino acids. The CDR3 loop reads CASSLVYTGELFF. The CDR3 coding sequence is TGTGCCAGCAGCTTAGTATACACCGGGGAGCTGTTTTTT.